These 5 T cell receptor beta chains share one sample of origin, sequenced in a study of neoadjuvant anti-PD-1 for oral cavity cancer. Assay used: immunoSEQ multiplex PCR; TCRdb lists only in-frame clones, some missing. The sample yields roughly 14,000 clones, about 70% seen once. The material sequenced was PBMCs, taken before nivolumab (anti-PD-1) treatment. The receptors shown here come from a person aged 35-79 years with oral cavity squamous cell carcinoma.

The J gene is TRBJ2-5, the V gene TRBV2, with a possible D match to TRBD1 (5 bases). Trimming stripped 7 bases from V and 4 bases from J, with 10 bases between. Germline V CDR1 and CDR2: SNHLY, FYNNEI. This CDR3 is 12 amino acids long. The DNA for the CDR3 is TGTGCCAGCATGGGCAGGGTAGAGACCCAGTACTTC. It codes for CASMGRVETQYF.

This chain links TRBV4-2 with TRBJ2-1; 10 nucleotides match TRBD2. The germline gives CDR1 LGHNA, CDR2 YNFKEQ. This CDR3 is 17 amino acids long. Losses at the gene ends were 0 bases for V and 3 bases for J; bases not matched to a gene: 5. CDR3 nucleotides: TGTGCCAGCAGCCAAGATCCCCAGCGGGGGGGCTACAATGAGCAGTTCTTC. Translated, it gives CASSQDPQRGGYNEQFF.

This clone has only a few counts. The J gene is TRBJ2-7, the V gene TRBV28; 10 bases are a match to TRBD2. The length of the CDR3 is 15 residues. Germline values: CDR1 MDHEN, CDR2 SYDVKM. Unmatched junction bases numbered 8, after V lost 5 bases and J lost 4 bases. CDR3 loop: CASSPSGGIIYEQYF. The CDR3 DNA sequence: TGTGCCAGCAGTCCTAGCGGGGGAATTATTTACGAGCAGTACTTC.

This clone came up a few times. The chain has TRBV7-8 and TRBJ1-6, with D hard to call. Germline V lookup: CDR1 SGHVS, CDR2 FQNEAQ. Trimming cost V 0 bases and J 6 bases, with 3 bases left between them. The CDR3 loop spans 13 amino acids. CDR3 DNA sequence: TGTGCCAGCAGCTTAGCAGCTAATTCACCCCTCCACTTT. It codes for CASSLAANSPLHF.

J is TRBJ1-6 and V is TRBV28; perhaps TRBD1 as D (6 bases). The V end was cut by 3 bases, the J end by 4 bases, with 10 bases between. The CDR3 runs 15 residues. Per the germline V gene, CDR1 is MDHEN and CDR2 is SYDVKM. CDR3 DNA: TGTGCCAGCAGTTTGGACAGCAAGTATAATTCACCCCTCCACTTT. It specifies CASSLDSKYNSPLHF.